This TCR beta chain was recovered during a study of memory CD4+ T cells and cytomegalovirus serostatus. About the study: This sample comes from healthy Belgian adults, 9 CMV seropositive, roughly 22 seronegative. Overall study results and limits: Of about 150 reported CMV TCRbeta sequences, about 67 were found in memory CD4+ repertoires.

V shed 6 bases, J shed 7 bases, and the junction held 8 bases outside the gene matches. The CDR3 extends over 15 amino acids. Germline values: CDR1 SNHLY, CDR2 FYNNEI. Original analysis: Out-of-frame sequences were removed, leaving about 2,300,000 distinct TCRbeta sequences. Libraries were prepared by immunoSEQ multiplex PCR; TCRdb keeps only in-frame clonotypes and omits some of them. Clonal size and the V and J genes are those of that table, whereas D and trimming came from the DNA. This sample has over 40,000 clones, with 65% to 85% found just once. For this clone: Its antigen is undetermined.

The sort gate was single viable CD3+CD4+CD8-CD45RO+ cells for memory CD4+ T cells. Total CD4+ T cells were enriched by CD4 positive selection. The chain carries TRBV2 and TRBJ2-5, with TRBD2 matching over 13 bases. The sequenced material came from memory CD4+ T cells from blood. This receptor was taken from an adult in good health and CMV-seronegative. The CDR3 nucleotides read TGTGCCAGCAGAGCCACTAGCGGGGGGGCCGGGACCCAGTACTTC. The encoded protein is CASRATSGGAGTQYF. The variable domain in full, with the rest retrieved from reference TRBV2 and TRBJ2-5, is EPEVTQTPSHQVTQMGQEVILRCVPISNHLYFYWYRQILGQKVEFLVSFYNNEISEKSEIFDDQFSVERPDGSNFTLKIRSTKLEDSAMYFCASRATSGGAGTQYFGPGTRLLVL.